This T cell receptor beta chain originates from a study of T cell changes during pregnancy in multiple sclerosis. This CDR3 spans 16 amino acids. Germline lookup yields CDR1 LGHNT and CDR2 FRNRAP. Losses at the gene ends were 9 bases for V and 1 base for J; bases not matched to a gene: 7. Libraries were prepared by immunoSEQ multiplex PCR; TCRdb keeps only in-frame clonotypes and omits some of them. Among over 100,000 clones listed, around 90% were seen once. Only one count was recorded for this clone. This clonotype originated in a female donor with multiple sclerosis, enrolled in a pregnancy study. The rearrangement links TRBV12-5 to TRBJ2-1; TRBD2 aligns across 12 bases. Sequences were derived from peripheral blood, sampled in the third trimester of pregnancy. CDR3 coding DNA: TGTGCTAGATGGCGCGGACTAGCGGGATCCTACAATGAGCAGTTCTTC. As protein: CARWRGLAGSYNEQFF.